The clone carrying this TCR beta chain was detected a few times. The V end lost 4 bases, the J end lost 0 bases, and 9 bases lay between the germline ends. This CDR3 has 15 amino acids. Germline CDR1 is LGHNA and CDR2 is YSLEER. These data belong to a study of tumour-infiltrating T cells in Burkitt lymphoma. Study overall: Repertoire clonality predicted overall and progression-free survival.

Method: immunoSEQ multiplex PCR; TCRdb's copy keeps in-frame clones and lacks some. The repertoire holds over 4,000 clones, with 24% as singletons. The sample taken for sequencing was tumor tissue. The J gene is TRBJ1-4, the V gene TRBV4-3; D unresolved. This sequence originates from a human donor with diffuse large B-cell lymphoma. CDR3 sequence (DNA): TGCGCCAGCAGCCCCCGGGAGTCAACTAATGAAAAACTGTTTTTT. Encoded protein: CASSPRESTNEKLFF.